This record covers a single T cell receptor beta chain. These data originate in a study of shared T cell receptors in the human thymus. Profiling relied on immunoSEQ multiplex PCR, and the TCRdb table lists in-frame clones only, not all of them. This table has 65,000 to 70,000 clones, around 96% appearing once. This clonotype originated in a human donor. The sequencing sample was made of thymocytes.

In nucleotides, the CDR3 is TGTGCCAGCAGCTCCGGCGTCCAATTCGGGACAGGGAACTCGTACAATGAGCAGTTCTTC. Protein product: CASSSGVQFGTGNSYNEQFF. The gene calls are TRBV14 and TRBJ2-1, with 9 positions matching TRBD1. V lost 5 bases to trimming and J lost 4 bases; unmatched junction nucleotides: 21. From germline, CDR1 is SGHDN and CDR2 FVKESK. This CDR3 has 20 amino acids.